Listed below are T cell receptor beta chains from one sample, sequenced in a study of blood T cell repertoires in COVID-19. Some clones are missing from TCRdb's copy, which holds only in-frame ones; the method was immunoSEQ multiplex PCR. The profile shows fewer than 350,000 clones, approximately 91% of them singletons. Sequencing used peripheral blood. Every receptor here comes from a young man with active or convalescent COVID-19. Each CDR3 is given with its conserved first and last residue. Fields, in order: V gene, D gene, clone size, J gene, CDR3 length, CDR3 DNA, CDR3 protein. The D gene is left open where the match is weak. A clone size is listed for some rows: how often the clone was seen (once, few, many), or a class if it is expanded.

V gene: TRBV4-3; D gene: TRBD2; clone size: .; J gene: TRBJ2-7; CDR3 length: 15; CDR3 DNA: TGCGCCAGCAGCCAAGGGGGAGGCGGGGGTAGCGAGCAGTACTTC; CDR3 protein: CASSQGGGGGSEQYF
V gene: TRBV9; D gene: TRBD1; clone size: .; J gene: TRBJ2-7; CDR3 length: 15; CDR3 DNA: TGTGCCAGCAGCGTAGCCGGACAGGGGGCCTACGAGCAGTACTTC; CDR3 protein: CASSVAGQGAYEQYF
V gene: TRBV4-3; D gene: .; clone size: .; J gene: TRBJ2-5; CDR3 length: 14; CDR3 DNA: TGCGCCAGCAGCCACCGCGAGAGTCGAGAGACCCAGTACTTC; CDR3 protein: CASSHRESRETQYF
V gene: TRBV6-5; D gene: .; clone size: .; J gene: TRBJ1-6; CDR3 length: 14; CDR3 DNA: TGTGCCAGCACCCGGGGGGGGAAGGTCTCACCCCTCCACTTT; CDR3 protein: CASTRGGKVSPLHF
V gene: TRBV19; D gene: TRBD1; clone size: .; J gene: TRBJ1-5; CDR3 length: 15; CDR3 DNA: TGTGCCAGTAGTACCGACAGGGGGGCTGGCCAGCCCCAGCATTTT; CDR3 protein: CASSTDRGAGQPQHF
V gene: TRBV9; D gene: .; clone size: .; J gene: TRBJ1-6; CDR3 length: 17; CDR3 DNA: TGTGCCAGCAGCCCCCGGGCGGGGGTGGAAAGAAATTCACCCCTCCACTTT; CDR3 protein: CASSPRAGVERNSPLHF
V gene: TRBV5-4; D gene: TRBD1; clone size: .; J gene: TRBJ2-7; CDR3 length: 14; CDR3 DNA: TGTGCCAGCAGCTACTGGACAGGTACCTACGAGCAGTACTTC; CDR3 protein: CASSYWTGTYEQYF
V gene: TRBV12-3/TRBV12-4; D gene: .; clone size: .; J gene: TRBJ1-6; CDR3 length: 12; CDR3 DNA: TGTGCCAGCAGGAACAGTGATTCACCCCTCCACTTT; CDR3 protein: CASRNSDSPLHF
V gene: TRBV29-1; D gene: .; clone size: .; J gene: TRBJ1-2; CDR3 length: 13; CDR3 DNA: TGCAGCGTTCCGGGGACAAATGGGTATGGCTACACCTTC; CDR3 protein: CSVPGTNGYGYTF
V gene: TRBV7-9; D gene: .; clone size: .; J gene: TRBJ1-2; CDR3 length: 11; CDR3 DNA: TGTGCCAGCGTCCAGGACTATGGCTACACCTTC; CDR3 protein: CASVQDYGYTF
V gene: TRBV7-9; D gene: .; clone size: .; J gene: TRBJ1-1; CDR3 length: 15; CDR3 DNA: TGTGCCACCCGTTTCCCGGGCAGGGTTTACACTGAAGCTTTCTTT; CDR3 protein: CATRFPGRVYTEAFF
V gene: TRBV6-2/TRBV6-3; D gene: TRBD1; clone size: .; J gene: TRBJ2-2; CDR3 length: 17; CDR3 DNA: TGTGCCAGCAGTCACTGGGGACAGGAGGTAATATACCGGGAGCTGTTTTTT; CDR3 protein: CASSHWGQEVIYRELFF
V gene: TRBV5-1; D gene: TRBD2; clone size: .; J gene: TRBJ2-7; CDR3 length: 12; CDR3 DNA: TGCGCCAGCAGCAGGGAGGGTCCCGAGCAGTACTTC; CDR3 protein: CASSREGPEQYF
V gene: TRBV18; D gene: TRBD1; clone size: .; J gene: TRBJ2-4; CDR3 length: 18; CDR3 DNA: TGTGCCAGCTCATCCGCCTGGGCAGGGGGCGCATCCAAAAACATTCAGTACTTC; CDR3 protein: CASSSAWAGGASKNIQYF
V gene: TRBV10-1; D gene: .; clone size: once; J gene: TRBJ2-5; CDR3 length: 14; CDR3 DNA: TGCGCCAGCAGTGAGTCGCGTCGAGTTGGGACCCAGTACTTC; CDR3 protein: CASSESRRVGTQYF
V gene: TRBV2; D gene: TRBD2; clone size: .; J gene: TRBJ2-1; CDR3 length: 19; CDR3 DNA: TGTGCCAGCAGAGCACTAGCGGGGAACGTATTCGATGATGGCAATGAGCAGTTCTTC; CDR3 protein: CASRALAGNVFDDGNEQFF
V gene: TRBV7-8; D gene: .; clone size: .; J gene: TRBJ1-1; CDR3 length: 12; CDR3 DNA: TGTGCCAGCAGCCAAGACAGCGCTGAAGCTTTCTTT; CDR3 protein: CASSQDSAEAFF
V gene: TRBV29-1; D gene: .; clone size: .; J gene: TRBJ2-1; CDR3 length: 15; CDR3 DNA: TGCAGCGTCGAAGGACTTACTAGCTCCTACAATGAGCAGTTCTTC; CDR3 protein: CSVEGLTSSYNEQFF
V gene: TRBV29-1; D gene: .; clone size: .; J gene: TRBJ2-3; CDR3 length: 13; CDR3 DNA: TGCAGCTCCCTGGGGCAGACTACAGATACGCAGTATTTT; CDR3 protein: CSSLGQTTDTQYF
V gene: TRBV7-3; D gene: .; clone size: .; J gene: TRBJ1-4; CDR3 length: 17; CDR3 DNA: TGTGCCAGCAGCTTACGGGCAGGGGTTTTAACTAATGAAAAACTGTTTTTT; CDR3 protein: CASSLRAGVLTNEKLFF
V gene: TRBV14; D gene: TRBD1; clone size: .; J gene: TRBJ2-2; CDR3 length: 15; CDR3 DNA: TGTGCCAGCAGTTGGACAGGGCTGAACACCGGGGAGCTGTTTTTT; CDR3 protein: CASSWTGLNTGELFF
V gene: TRBV2; D gene: TRBD1; clone size: many; J gene: TRBJ1-1; CDR3 length: 13; CDR3 DNA: TGTGCCAGCAGTCAGGGGGATGGGACTGAAGCTTTCTTT; CDR3 protein: CASSQGDGTEAFF
V gene: TRBV23-1; D gene: TRBD1; clone size: .; J gene: TRBJ1-3; CDR3 length: 21; CDR3 DNA: TGCGCCAGCAGCCTCCCTTGTCGGACAGGGGCGAACCAGCTATCTGGAAACACCATATATTTT; CDR3 protein: CASSLPCRTGANQLSGNTIYF
V gene: TRBV7-6; D gene: .; clone size: .; J gene: TRBJ1-3; CDR3 length: 17; CDR3 DNA: TGTGCCAGCAGCTCAGAGACAGGTCCGCAATCTGGAAACACCATATATTTT; CDR3 protein: CASSSETGPQSGNTIYF
V gene: TRBV12-5; D gene: .; clone size: .; J gene: TRBJ1-2; CDR3 length: 13; CDR3 DNA: TGTGCTAGTGGTTTAGCCGGGGTTGAGGGCTACACCTTC; CDR3 protein: CASGLAGVEGYTF
V gene: TRBV14; D gene: .; clone size: .; J gene: TRBJ1-1; CDR3 length: 12; CDR3 DNA: TGTGCCAGCAGCCACGGGATCGGAGCGGCTTTCTTT; CDR3 protein: CASSHGIGAAFF
V gene: TRBV5-4; D gene: .; clone size: .; J gene: TRBJ2-3; CDR3 length: 14; CDR3 DNA: TGTGCCAGCTCCACCCAGGGGCCGGCAGATACGCAGTATTTT; CDR3 protein: CASSTQGPADTQYF
V gene: TRBV2; D gene: .; clone size: .; J gene: TRBJ2-7; CDR3 length: 13; CDR3 DNA: TGTGCCAGCATTAGAGCTAGCTTCGACGAGCAGTACTTC; CDR3 protein: CASIRASFDEQYF
V gene: TRBV6-5; D gene: TRBD1; clone size: .; J gene: TRBJ1-2; CDR3 length: 16; CDR3 DNA: TGTGCCAGCAGTAACTGTGGACAGGGCCCTAACTATGGCTACACCTTC; CDR3 protein: CASSNCGQGPNYGYTF
V gene: TRBV6-2/TRBV6-3; D gene: .; clone size: .; J gene: TRBJ1-5; CDR3 length: 14; CDR3 DNA: TGTGCCAGCAGTTACTTAGACAGAGCTCAGCCCCAGCATTTT; CDR3 protein: CASSYLDRAQPQHF